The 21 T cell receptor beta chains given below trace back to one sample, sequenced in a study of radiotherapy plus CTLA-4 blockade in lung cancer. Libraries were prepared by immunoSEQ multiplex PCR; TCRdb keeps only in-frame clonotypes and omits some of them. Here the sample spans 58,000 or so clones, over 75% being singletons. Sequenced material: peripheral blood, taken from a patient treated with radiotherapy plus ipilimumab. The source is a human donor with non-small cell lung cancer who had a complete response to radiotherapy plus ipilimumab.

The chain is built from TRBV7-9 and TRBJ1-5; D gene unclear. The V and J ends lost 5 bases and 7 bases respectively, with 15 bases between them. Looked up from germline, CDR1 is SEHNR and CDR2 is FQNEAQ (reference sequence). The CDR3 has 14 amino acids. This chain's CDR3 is CASSLHGEVQPQHF. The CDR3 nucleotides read TGTGCCAGCAGCCTTCACGGGGAGGTCCAGCCCCAGCATTTT.

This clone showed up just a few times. CDR3 coding DNA: TGTGCCAGCAGCCGAGGGACTAGCGGGAAGCATACGCAGTATTTT. This codes for CASSRGTSGKHTQYF. The chain recombines TRBV11-3 with TRBJ2-3; the match to TRBD2 covers 13 bases. Trimming removed 5 bases from V and 7 bases from J; junction bases left unmatched: 6. The germline V gene has CDR1 SGHNT and CDR2 YENEEA. The CDR3 extends over 15 amino acids.

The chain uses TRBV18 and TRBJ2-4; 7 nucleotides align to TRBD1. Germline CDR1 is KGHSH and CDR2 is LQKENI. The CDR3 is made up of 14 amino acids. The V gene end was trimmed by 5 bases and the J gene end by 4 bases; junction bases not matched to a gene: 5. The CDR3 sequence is CASSTGTEKNIQYF. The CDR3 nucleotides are TGTGCCAGCTCAACCGGGACAGAGAAAAACATTCAGTACTTC.

The chain's CDR3 is CASSLGTGNQPQHF. The CDR3 DNA is TGTGCCAGCAGCCTCGGGACAGGGAATCAGCCCCAGCATTTT. The gene calls are TRBV27 and TRBJ1-5; 9 nucleotides line up with TRBD1. The V segment lost 6 bases and the J segment 4 bases; nucleotides outside the gene matches: 4. This CDR3 comprises 14 residues. Germline CDR1 reads MNHEY; CDR2 reads SMNVEV (reference sequence).

In nucleotides, the CDR3 is TGTGCCAGCAGCACCTGGACTAGCTCAGATACGCAGTATTTT. This gives the protein CASSTWTSSDTQYF. The chain carries TRBV5-6 and TRBJ2-3; 8 nucleotides line up with TRBD2. The CDR3 is 14 residues long. Germline CDR1 SGHDT, CDR2 YYEEEE. J gave up 4 bases and V 4 bases, and 5 bases lay outside the gene matches. The full variable domain, with the rest looked up from reference TRBV5-6 and TRBJ2-3, is DAGVTQSPTHLIKTRGQQVTLRCSPKSGHDTVSWYQQALGQGPQFIFQYYEEEERQRGNFPDRFSGHQFPNYSSELNVNALLLGDSALYLCASSTWTSSDTQYFGPGTRLTVL.

The CDR3 nucleotides read TGTGCCAGCAGCGGGACAGGGTTGGGGAACACTGAAGCTTTCTTT. Translation gives CASSGTGLGNTEAFF. J is TRBJ1-1 and V is TRBV9; 8 positions agree with TRBD1. CDR1 SGDLS and CDR2 YYNGEE come from the germline V gene. Unmatched junction bases numbered 5, after V lost 3 bases and J lost 1 base. The CDR3 is 15 residues long.

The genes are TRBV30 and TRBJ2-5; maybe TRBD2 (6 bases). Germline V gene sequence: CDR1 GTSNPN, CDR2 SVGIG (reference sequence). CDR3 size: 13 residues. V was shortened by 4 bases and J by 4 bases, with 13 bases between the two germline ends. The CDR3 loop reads CAWKWGVGETQYF. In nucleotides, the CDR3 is TGTGCCTGGAAGTGGGGGGTCGGAGAGACCCAGTACTTC.

The CDR3 nucleotides are TGTGCCAGCAGCGTAGAGCCTTGGGGGGTTGGAAACACCATATATTTT. It specifies CASSVEPWGVGNTIYF. J is TRBJ1-3 and V is TRBV9, with D possibly being TRBD1 (5 bases). Germline loops: CDR1 SGDLS, CDR2 YYNGEE. V was clipped by 0 bases and J by 3 bases, with 13 bases between them. The CDR3 runs 16 residues.

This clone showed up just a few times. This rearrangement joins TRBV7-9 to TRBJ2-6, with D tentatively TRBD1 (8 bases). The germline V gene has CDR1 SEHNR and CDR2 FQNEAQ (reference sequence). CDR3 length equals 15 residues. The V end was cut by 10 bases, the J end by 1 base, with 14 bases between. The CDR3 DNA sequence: TGTGCCACACAGGGGGGGCCATCTGGGGCCAACGTCCTGACTTTC. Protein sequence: CATQGGPSGANVLTF.

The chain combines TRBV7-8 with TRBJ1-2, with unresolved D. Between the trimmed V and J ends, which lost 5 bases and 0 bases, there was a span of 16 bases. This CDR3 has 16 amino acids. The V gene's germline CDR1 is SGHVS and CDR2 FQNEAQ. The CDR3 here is CASSLRTVATNYGYTF. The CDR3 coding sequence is TGTGCCAGCAGCCTACGGACTGTTGCAACTAACTATGGCTACACCTTC.

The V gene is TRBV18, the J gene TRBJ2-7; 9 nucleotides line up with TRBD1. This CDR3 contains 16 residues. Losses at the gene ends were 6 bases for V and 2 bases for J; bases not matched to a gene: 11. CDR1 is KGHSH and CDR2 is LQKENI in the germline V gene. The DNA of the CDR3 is TGTGCCAGCTCGCGGACAGGGGTAACTTCTGCCTACGAGCAGTACTTC. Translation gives CASSRTGVTSAYEQYF.

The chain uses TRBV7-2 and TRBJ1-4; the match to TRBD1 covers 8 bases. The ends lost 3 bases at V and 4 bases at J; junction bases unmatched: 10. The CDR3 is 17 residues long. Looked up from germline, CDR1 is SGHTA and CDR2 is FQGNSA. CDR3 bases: TGTGCCAGCAGCTTGGGGCTACAGGGGGGAGGTAATGAAAAACTGTTTTTT. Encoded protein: CASSLGLQGGGNEKLFF.

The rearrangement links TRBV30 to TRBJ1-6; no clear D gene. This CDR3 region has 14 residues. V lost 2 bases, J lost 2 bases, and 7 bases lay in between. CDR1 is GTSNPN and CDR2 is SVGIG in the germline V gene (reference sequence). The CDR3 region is CAWSPGTYNSPLHF. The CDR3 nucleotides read TGTGCCTGGAGTCCGGGAACCTATAATTCACCCCTCCACTTT.

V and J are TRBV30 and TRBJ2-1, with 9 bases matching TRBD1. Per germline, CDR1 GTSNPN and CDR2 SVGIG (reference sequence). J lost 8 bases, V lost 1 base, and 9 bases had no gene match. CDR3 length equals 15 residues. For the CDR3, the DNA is TGTGCCTGGAGTGGGGACAGGGTTTCTCTGGATGAGCAGTTCTTC. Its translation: CAWSGDRVSLDEQFF.

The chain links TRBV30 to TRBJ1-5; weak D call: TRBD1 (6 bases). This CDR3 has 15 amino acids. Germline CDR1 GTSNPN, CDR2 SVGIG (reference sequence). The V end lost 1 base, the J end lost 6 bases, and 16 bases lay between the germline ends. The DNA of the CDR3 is TGTGCCTGGAGTGAAGCCGGTACAGGGTTTCAGCCCCAGCATTTT. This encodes CAWSEAGTGFQPQHF.

CDR3 amino acids: CASSPTPSLEQFF. CDR3 nucleotide sequence: TGCGCCAGCAGCCCCACCCCAAGCCTTGAGCAGTTCTTC. The chain is built from TRBV5-1 and TRBJ2-1; D uncertain. Trimming took 4 bases from V and 9 from J, leaving 14 bases between them. Germline V gene data show CDR1 as SGHRS and CDR2 as YFSETQ. The CDR3 is 13 amino acids. The whole variable domain, filled in from reference TRBV5-1 and TRBJ2-1, reads KAGVTQTPRYLIKTRGQQVTLSCSPISGHRSVSWYQQTPGQGLQFLFEYFSETQRNKGNFPGRFSGRQFSNSRSEMNVSTLELGDSALYLCASSPTPSLEQFFGPGTRLTVL.

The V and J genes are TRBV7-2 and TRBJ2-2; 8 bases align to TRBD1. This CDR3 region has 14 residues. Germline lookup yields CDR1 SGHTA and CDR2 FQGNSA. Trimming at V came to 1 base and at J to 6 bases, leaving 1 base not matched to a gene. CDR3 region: CASSLVQGAGELFF. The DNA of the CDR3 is TGTGCCAGCAGCTTAGTACAGGGGGCCGGGGAGCTGTTTTTT. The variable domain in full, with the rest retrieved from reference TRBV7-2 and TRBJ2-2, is GAGVSQSPSNKVTEKGKDVELRCDPISGHTALYWYRQSLGQGLEFLIYFQGNSAPDKSGLPSDRFSAERTGGSVSTLTIQRTQQEDSAVYLCASSLVQGAGELFFGEGSRLTVL.

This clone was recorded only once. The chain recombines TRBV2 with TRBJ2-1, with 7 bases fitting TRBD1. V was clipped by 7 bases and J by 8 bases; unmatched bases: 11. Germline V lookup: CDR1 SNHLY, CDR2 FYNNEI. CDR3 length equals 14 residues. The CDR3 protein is CASKKDRNTDEQFF. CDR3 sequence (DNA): TGTGCCAGCAAAAAGGACAGGAATACCGATGAGCAGTTCTTC. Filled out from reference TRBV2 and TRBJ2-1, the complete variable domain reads EPEVTQTPSHQVTQMGQEVILRCVPISNHLYFYWYRQILGQKVEFLVSFYNNEISEKSEIFDDQFSVERPDGSNFTLKIRSTKLEDSAMYFCASKKDRNTDEQFFGPGTRLTVL.

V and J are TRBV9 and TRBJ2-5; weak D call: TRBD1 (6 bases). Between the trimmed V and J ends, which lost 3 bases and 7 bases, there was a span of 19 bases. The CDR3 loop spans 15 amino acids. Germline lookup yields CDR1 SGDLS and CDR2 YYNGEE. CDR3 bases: TGTGCCAGCAGCGAGGGGGACGGACGTCGGGGGACCCAGTACTTC. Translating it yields CASSEGDGRRGTQYF.

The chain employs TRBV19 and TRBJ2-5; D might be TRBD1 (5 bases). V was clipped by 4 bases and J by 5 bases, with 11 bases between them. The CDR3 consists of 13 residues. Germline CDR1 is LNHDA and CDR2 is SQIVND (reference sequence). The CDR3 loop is CASSTGYMETQYF. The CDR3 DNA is TGTGCCAGTAGTACAGGGTACATGGAGACCCAGTACTTC.

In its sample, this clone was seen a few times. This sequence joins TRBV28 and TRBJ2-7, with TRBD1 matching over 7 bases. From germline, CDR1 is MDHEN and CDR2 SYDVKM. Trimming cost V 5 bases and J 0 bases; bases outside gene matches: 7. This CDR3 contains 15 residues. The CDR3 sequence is CASSPGTALSYEQYV. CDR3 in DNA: TGTGCCAGCAGTCCCGGGACAGCGCTCTCCTACGAGCAGTACGTC.